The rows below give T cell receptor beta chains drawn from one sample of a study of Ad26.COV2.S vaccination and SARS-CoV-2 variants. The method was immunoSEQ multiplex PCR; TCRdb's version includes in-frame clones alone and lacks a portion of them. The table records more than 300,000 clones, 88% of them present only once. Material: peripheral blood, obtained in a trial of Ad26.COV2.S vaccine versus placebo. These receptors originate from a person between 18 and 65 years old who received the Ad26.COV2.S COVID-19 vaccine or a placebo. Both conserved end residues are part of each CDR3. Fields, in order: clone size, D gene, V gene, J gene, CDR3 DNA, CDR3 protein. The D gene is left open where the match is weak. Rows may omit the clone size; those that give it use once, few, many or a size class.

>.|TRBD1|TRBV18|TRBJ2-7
TGTGCCAGCTCACCCGAGACAGGGTTCTACGAGCAGTACTTC
CASSPETGFYEQYF
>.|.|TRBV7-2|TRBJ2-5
TGTGCCAGCAGTTACGGCCCCGGGGGCCAGAGTGAGACCCAGTACTTC
CASSYGPGGQSETQYF
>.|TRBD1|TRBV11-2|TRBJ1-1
TGTGCCAGCAGCCGCAGGGGGACTGAAGCTTTCTTT
CASSRRGTEAFF
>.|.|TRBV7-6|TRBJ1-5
TGTGCCAGCAGCTTAGAAAGAAATCAGCCCCAGCATTTT
CASSLERNQPQHF
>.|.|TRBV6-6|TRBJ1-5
TGTGCCACTGACAGGTTAGAGTATCAGCCCCAGCATTTT
CATDRLEYQPQHF
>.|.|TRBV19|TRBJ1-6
TGTGCCAGTAGATCTCGACGGGAGAATTCACCCCTCCACTTT
CASRSRRENSPLHF
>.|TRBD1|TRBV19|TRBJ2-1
TGTGCCAGTAGTATGGACAGGGGAAGGAACAATGAGCAGTTCTTC
CASSMDRGRNNEQFF
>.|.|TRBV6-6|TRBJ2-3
TGTGCCAGCAGTTGGGGGGCCGGAGATACGCAGTATTTT
CASSWGAGDTQYF
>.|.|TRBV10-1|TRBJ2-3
TGCGCCAGCAGCGACACTTTCCTCACAGATACGCAGTATTTT
CASSDTFLTDTQYF
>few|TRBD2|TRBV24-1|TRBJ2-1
TGTGCCACCAGTGCCCATCGCGGGAGGGACCGAAACAATGAGCAGTTCTTC
CATSAHRGRDRNNEQFF
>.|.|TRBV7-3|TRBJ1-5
TGTGCCAGCAGCTTGGACACTAGCAATCAGCCCCAGCATTTT
CASSLDTSNQPQHF
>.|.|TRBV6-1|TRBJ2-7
TGTGCCAGCAGTGAGGAGGCGGGGACCTACGAGCAGTACTTC
CASSEEAGTYEQYF
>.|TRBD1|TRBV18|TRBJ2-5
TGTGCCAGCTCATCCGACAGGGAAAAGACCCAGTACTTC
CASSSDREKTQYF
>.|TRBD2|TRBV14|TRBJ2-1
TGTGCCAGCAGCCAAGGACTAGCGGCTTACAATGAGCAGTTCTTC
CASSQGLAAYNEQFF
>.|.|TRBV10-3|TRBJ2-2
TGTGCCATCACGAGGGAGCTGTTTTTT
CAITRELFF
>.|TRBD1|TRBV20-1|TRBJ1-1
TGCAGTGCTAGTCGGTCGGACAGGCATGGAACTGAAGCTTTCTTT
CSASRSDRHGTEAFF
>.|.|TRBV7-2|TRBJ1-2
TGTGCCAGCAGCTTAGACGAGGGTCGTGGTGGCTACACCTTC
CASSLDEGRGGYTF
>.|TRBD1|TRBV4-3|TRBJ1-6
TGCGCCAGCAGCCAGGAACAGGGGGCACCCCTCCACTTT
CASSQEQGAPLHF
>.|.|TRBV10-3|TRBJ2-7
TGTGCCATCAGTGATTCCAGGGTGGGTGAGCAGTACTTC
CAISDSRVGEQYF
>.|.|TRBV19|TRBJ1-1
TGTGCCAGTAGTATTGATCCCCCGAACGAGAACACTGAAGCTTTCTTT
CASSIDPPNENTEAFF
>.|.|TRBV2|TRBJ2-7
TGTGCCAGCAGTCCAGACTACGAGCAGTACTTC
CASSPDYEQYF
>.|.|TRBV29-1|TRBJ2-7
TGCAGCGTCCATTCCGGGACCGCGGAGCAGTACTTC
CSVHSGTAEQYF
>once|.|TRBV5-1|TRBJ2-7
TGCGCCAGCAGCACGAAGGACAGTATCCAACTGTACTTC
CASSTKDSIQLYF
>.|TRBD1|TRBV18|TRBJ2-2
TGTGCCAGCTCACCAGAACCCGGGACAGCTGAAACGAACACCGGGGAGCTGTTTTTT
CASSPEPGTAETNTGELFF
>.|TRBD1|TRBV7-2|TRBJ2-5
TGTGCCAGCAGCTTGGGACAGGGGCTGAGGGAGACCCAGTACTTC
CASSLGQGLRETQYF